The present TCR beta chain was sequenced within a study of radiation and T cells in renal cell carcinoma. Assay: immunoSEQ multiplex PCR; the TCRdb copy retains only in-frame clones and omits some. This sample has under 20,000 clones, with approximately 60% found just once. Documented treatment: 15 Gy SBRT to primary tumor, nephrectomy 4 weeks later. Nephrectomy followed 15 Gy stereotactic body radiation by 4 weeks. Study-level results: Compared with controls, irradiated tumors had more, larger dominant CDR3 motifs. Sampling covered only 0.9 to 1 g of each tumor.

On this clone: The antigen is not known.

Germline CDR1 and CDR2: GTSNPN and SVGIG (reference sequence). The CDR3 is 15 amino acids. Trimming took off 4 bases at V and 0 bases at J, with 12 bases between the two ends. The chain has TRBV30 and TRBJ2-2; no definite D call. This TCR was sampled from a woman in her 70s with renal cell carcinoma. This specimen was tumor tissue, taken from a patient whose treatment included radiotherapy and nephrectomy. The CDR3 nucleotides are TGTGCCTGGATTTTCCACCCCCCGAACACCGGGGAGCTGTTTTTT. This encodes CAWIFHPPNTGELFF.